Below are 28 T cell receptor beta chains sequenced from a single sample in a study of shared clonotypes between healthy human individuals. Data came from immunoSEQ multiplex PCR; TCRdb stores just in-frame clones and leaves some out. The table has about 1.1 million clones, roughly 80% seen once. The material sequenced was memory CD4+ T cells from PBMCs. The subset was: CD45RA-negative fraction. Receptors originate from a man aged 18 to 30 in good health. Some clones in this sample may be carry-over from other donors' samples.

The DNA for the CDR3 is TGTGCCAGCAGCTTAGGGCCCGGACAGGGTTACTACGAGCAGTACTTC. This codes for CASSLGPGQGYYEQYF. The V call is TRBV7-2, the J call TRBJ2-7; TRBD1 agrees at 8 bases. This CDR3 comprises 16 residues. V lost 1 base, J lost 3 bases, and 8 bases stayed unmatched. CDR1 SGHTA and CDR2 FQGNSA come from the germline V gene.

The chain has TRBV5-6 and TRBJ2-7, with 7 positions matching TRBD1. The CDR3 has 12 residues. Germline V CDR1 and CDR2: SGHDT, YYEEEE. Losses at the gene ends were 4 bases for V and 3 bases for J; bases not matched to a gene: 1. CDR3 residues: CASSGDSYEQYF. The CDR3 DNA is TGTGCCAGCAGCGGGGACAGCTACGAGCAGTACTTC. The variable domain in full, with the rest retrieved from reference TRBV5-6 and TRBJ2-7, is DAGVTQSPTHLIKTRGQQVTLRCSPKSGHDTVSWYQQALGQGPQFIFQYYEEEERQRGNFPDRFSGHQFPNYSSELNVNALLLGDSALYLCASSGDSYEQYFGPGTRLTVT.

The table lists this clone with a count of one. The V gene is TRBV15, the J gene TRBJ2-3, with D possibly being TRBD1 (6 bases). The CDR3 runs to 16 residues. From germline, CDR1 is LNHNV and CDR2 YYDKDF (reference sequence). Deletions cut 5 bases from V and 2 bases from J, with 17 bases between. The CDR3 coding sequence is TGTGCCACCAGCCCCTCCGACAGGCCCCTCACAGATACGCAGTATTTT. The encoded protein is CATSPSDRPLTDTQYF.

This rearrangement joins TRBV18 to TRBJ2-7, with 9 bases aligning to TRBD1. There are 16 residues in the CDR3. Germline-derived CDR1 and CDR2 are KGHSH and LQKENI. The trim removed 3 bases at V and 2 bases at J, leaving 8 bases unmatched. The CDR3 is CASSPTPGQGTYEQYF. The CDR3 DNA follows: TGTGCCAGCTCACCCACTCCGGGACAGGGAACCTACGAGCAGTACTTC.

The gene calls are TRBV30 and TRBJ2-5; D gene unclear. The closer fit of TRBJ2-7 to the DNA end suggests the J call may be wrong. CDR3 length equals 11 residues. Germline lookup yields CDR1 GTSNPN and CDR2 SVGIG (reference sequence). The chain's CDR3 is CAWTSRDEQYF. In nucleotides, the CDR3 is TGTGCCTGGACTAGTCGGGACGAGCAGTACTTC.

The CDR3 reads CASSLPIAGGGVNEQFF. The CDR3 DNA reads TGTGCCAGCAGTCTCCCAATAGCGGGAGGAGGGGTCAATGAGCAGTTCTTC. The chain uses TRBV27 and TRBJ2-1; 10 bases are shared with TRBD2. The CDR3 runs 17 residues. After removal of 5 bases from V and 6 bases from J, the junction contained 13 bases not matched to a gene. Germline V gene data show CDR1 as MNHEY and CDR2 as SMNVEV (reference sequence).

The chain joins TRBV7-9 to TRBJ1-3; D perhaps matches TRBD1 (5 bases). The length of the CDR3 is 17 residues. V gave up 4 bases and J gave up 0 bases, with 16 bases separating them. The germline CDR1 and CDR2 sequences are SEHNR and FQNEAQ (reference sequence). The CDR3 sequence: CASSSKGLLTSGNTIYF. The CDR3 bases are TGTGCCAGCAGCTCAAAGGGACTGTTGACCTCTGGAAACACCATATATTTT.

The chain employs TRBV2 and TRBJ2-2; D may be TRBD2 (6 bases). Trimming pared 4 bases from V and 4 bases from J, leaving 19 bases between. Germline CDR1 and CDR2: SNHLY and FYNNEI. CDR3 length equals 17 residues. The DNA of the CDR3 is TGTGCCAGCAGTGCCTCTATTTACGCGGGACTCACCGGGGAGCTGTTTTTT. Encoded protein: CASSASIYAGLTGELFF.

The chain has TRBV11-3 and TRBJ2-7; 8 bases line up with TRBD2. J lost 6 bases, V lost 2 bases, and 6 bases had no gene match. Germline V gene data show CDR1 as SGHNT and CDR2 as YENEEA. This CDR3 region has 14 residues. The DNA of the CDR3 is TGTGCCAGCAGCTTAACCAGCGGGAGTCTCGAGCAGTACTTC. It codes for CASSLTSGSLEQYF.

The chain has TRBV7-2 and TRBJ2-7, with 10 positions matching TRBD2. Germline assignment: CDR1 SGHTA and CDR2 FQGNSA. The ends lost 5 bases at V and 2 bases at J; junction bases unmatched: 3. This CDR3 spans 14 amino acids. The CDR3 here is CASSETSGPYEQYF. DNA of the CDR3: TGTGCCAGCAGCGAGACTAGCGGGCCCTACGAGCAGTACTTC.

This chain links TRBV4-2 with TRBJ2-7, with D perhaps TRBD1 (5 bases). Germline V gene sequence: CDR1 LGHNA, CDR2 YNFKEQ. This CDR3 is 16 amino acids long. Trimming took off 0 bases at V and 2 bases at J, with 14 bases between the two ends. The CDR3 nucleotides are TGTGCCAGCAGCCAAGATGGGGCAGGGAAGACCTACGAGCAGTACTTC. Its protein is CASSQDGAGKTYEQYF.

The chain joins TRBV29-1 to TRBJ2-3, with 13 bases identical to TRBD2. This CDR3 region has 18 residues. J was trimmed by 1 base and V by 1 base; bases with no gene match: 8. Germline assignment: CDR1 SQVTM and CDR2 ANQGSEA. The CDR3 spells CSVEVGTGLAGGTDTQYF. The CDR3 DNA reads TGCAGCGTTGAAGTAGGGACCGGACTAGCGGGAGGCACAGATACGCAGTATTTT.

DNA of the CDR3: TGTGCCAGCAGTTTCCTAACCTTGACTGGGGCCAACGTCCTGACTTTC. This encodes CASSFLTLTGANVLTF. The chain employs TRBV28 and TRBJ2-6; D is undetermined. CDR1 is MDHEN and CDR2 is SYDVKM in the germline V gene. This CDR3 comprises 16 residues. V was cut by 3 bases and J by 2 bases, with 11 bases left in between.

The chain carries TRBV7-6 and TRBJ1-4; 7 bases match TRBD1. This CDR3 spans 14 amino acids. V lost 5 bases, J lost 3 bases, and 3 bases stayed unmatched. Per the germline V gene, CDR1 is SGHVS and CDR2 is FNYEAQ. The CDR3 sequence is CASSKDRANEKLFF. The CDR3 DNA follows: TGTGCCAGCAGCAAAGACAGGGCTAATGAAAAACTGTTTTTT.

The chain uses TRBV5-1 and TRBJ2-1, with D perhaps matching TRBD2 (6 bases). Germline assignment: CDR1 SGHRS and CDR2 YFSETQ. V lost 9 bases and J 3 bases, leaving 19 bases between the germline ends. CDR3 size: 15 residues. CDR3 in DNA: TGCGCCACCCAAAATAGCGGAAGAGGCTACAATGAGCAGTTCTTC. Encoded protein: CATQNSGRGYNEQFF.

The rearrangement joins TRBV4-2 to TRBJ2-7, with D possibly TRBD2 on 6 matching bases. Germline-derived CDR1 and CDR2 are LGHNA and YNFKEQ. The CDR3 extends over 14 amino acids. V lost 3 bases, J lost 4 bases, and 13 bases lay in between. DNA for the CDR3: TGTGCCAGCAGCCAGGGCGGGATGGGATACGAGCAGTACTTC. This sequence encodes CASSQGGMGYEQYF.

V and J are TRBV11-3 and TRBJ2-2; D gene uncertain. The V and J ends lost 2 bases and 2 bases respectively, with 3 bases between them. The CDR3 is 13 amino acids. CDR1 and CDR2 (germline): SGHNT, YENEEA. The CDR3 DNA reads TGTGCCAGCAGCTTATTCAACACCGGGGAGCTGTTTTTT. Amino acids: CASSLFNTGELFF.

J is TRBJ2-6 and V is TRBV25-1, with 11 nucleotides matching TRBD1. This CDR3 region has 18 residues. Germline lookup yields CDR1 MGHDK and CDR2 SYGVNS. Trimming took 3 bases from V and 4 from J; bases not matched to a gene: 8. CDR3 DNA: TGTGCCAGCAGTGATCGGACAGGGGGCAATTCCGGGGCCAACGTCCTGACTTTC. Encoded protein: CASSDRTGGNSGANVLTF. The variable domain in full, completed from reference TRBV25-1 and TRBJ2-6, reads EADIYQTPRYLVIGTGKKITLECSQTMGHDKMYWYQQDPGMELHLIHYSYGVNSTEKGDLSSESTVSRIRTEHFPLTLESARPSHTSQYLCASSDRTGGNSGANVLTFGAGSRLTVL.

The J gene is TRBJ2-6, the V gene TRBV5-1; unclear D gene. The CDR3 spans 15 residues. V shed 0 bases and J shed 2 bases, with 6 bases lying between them. Germline V gene lookup returns CDR1 SGHRS and CDR2 YFSETQ. As DNA, the CDR3 is TGCGCCAGCAGCTTGGATGGCACTGGGGCCAACGTCCTGACTTTC. Amino acids: CASSLDGTGANVLTF.

This clone was picked up many times. The genes are TRBV6-1 and TRBJ1-3; maybe TRBD1 (5 bases). The CDR3 runs to 15 residues. CDR1 is MNHNS, CDR2 SASEGT, per germline. With 2 bases removed from V and 2 bases from J, the gap between germline ends came to 10 bases. The CDR3 is CASSENTGTGNTIYF. In nucleotides, the CDR3 is TGTGCCAGCAGTGAAAATACAGGCACTGGAAACACCATATATTTT.

The gene calls are TRBV19 and TRBJ2-2; the D gene is possibly TRBD2 (7 bases). Germline V gene lookup returns CDR1 LNHDA and CDR2 SQIVND (reference sequence). Trimming pared 7 bases from V and 7 bases from J, leaving 34 bases between. This CDR3 is 20 amino acids long. The CDR3 DNA sequence: TGTGCCAGTACCTCTCGAGGGGGGGCGCGGCCTGCTAGGACTAGCGGGGAGCTGTTTTTT. Amino acids: CASTSRGGARPARTSGELFF.

The chain employs TRBV28 and TRBJ2-7; D is undetermined. V was cut by 6 bases and J by 2 bases, with 5 bases left in between. The CDR3 contains 11 residues. Germline V CDR1 and CDR2: MDHEN, SYDVKM. The CDR3, as DNA: TGTGCCAGCAGCCTCGCCTACGAGCAGTACTTC. Protein sequence: CASSLAYEQYF.

The chain carries TRBV19 and TRBJ2-2; D not resolved. V dropped 2 bases and J dropped 7 bases, with 11 bases sitting between them. Germline V gene sequence: CDR1 LNHDA, CDR2 SQIVND (reference sequence). The CDR3 is 14 residues long. The CDR3 nucleotides are TGTGCCAGTAGTATACTGGGAACGGGCGGGGAGCTGTTTTTT. It is translated as CASSILGTGGELFF.

The chain carries TRBV2 and TRBJ2-2; the D gene is possibly TRBD2 (6 bases). The CDR3 consists of 14 residues. Trimming took off 6 bases at V and 3 bases at J, with 11 bases between the two ends. From germline, CDR1 is SNHLY and CDR2 FYNNEI. CDR3 protein: CASRGGAYTGELFF. DNA of the CDR3: TGTGCCAGCAGAGGCGGGGCGTACACCGGGGAGCTGTTTTTT.

Of note for this clone: A much larger clone differs by one base, so this may be a read error. The V call is TRBV5-8, the J call TRBJ1-4; D gene uncertain. The V end lost 0 bases, the J end lost 7 bases, and 10 bases lay between the germline ends. CDR3 length: 14 residues. The germline gives CDR1 SGHTS, CDR2 YDEGEE. The CDR3: CASSLGCDGEKLFF. DNA for the CDR3: TGTGCCAGCAGCTTGGGGTGTGACGGTGAAAAACTGTTTTTT. Filled out from reference TRBV5-8 and TRBJ1-4, the complete variable domain reads EAGVTQSPTHLIKTRGQQATLRCSPISGHTSVYWYQQALGLGLQFLLWYDEGEERNRGNFPPRFSGRQFPNYSSELNVNALELEDSALYLCASSLGCDGEKLFFGSGTQLSVL.

V usage is TRBV2 and J usage is TRBJ2-1; 11 positions match TRBD2. CDR1 and CDR2 (germline): SNHLY, FYNNEI. This CDR3 region has 14 residues. Trimming removed 8 bases from V and 2 bases from J; junction bases left unmatched: 2. The chain's CDR3 is CASHSGRAYNEQFF. CDR3 in DNA: TGTGCCAGCCATAGCGGGAGGGCCTACAATGAGCAGTTCTTC.

The chain has TRBV13 and TRBJ2-7; a possible D gene is TRBD1 (6 bases). Trimming pared 5 bases from V and 3 bases from J, leaving 17 bases between. The length of the CDR3 is 15 residues. The V gene's germline CDR1 is PRHDT and CDR2 FYEKMQ (reference sequence). The CDR3 nucleotides read TGTGCCAGCAGCCCTAGCCTCCTAGGGGGCTACGAGCAGTACTTC. Translated, it gives CASSPSLLGGYEQYF.

This sequence joins TRBV5-1 and TRBJ1-2, with D possibly matching TRBD1 (5 bases). Germline values: CDR1 SGHRS, CDR2 YFSETQ. The CDR3 sequence is 14 residues long. With 5 bases removed from V and 1 base from J, the gap between germline ends came to 12 bases. The CDR3 here is CASRERGVNYGYTF. Here the CDR3 DNA reads TGCGCCAGCAGGGAGCGAGGGGTTAACTATGGCTACACCTTC.